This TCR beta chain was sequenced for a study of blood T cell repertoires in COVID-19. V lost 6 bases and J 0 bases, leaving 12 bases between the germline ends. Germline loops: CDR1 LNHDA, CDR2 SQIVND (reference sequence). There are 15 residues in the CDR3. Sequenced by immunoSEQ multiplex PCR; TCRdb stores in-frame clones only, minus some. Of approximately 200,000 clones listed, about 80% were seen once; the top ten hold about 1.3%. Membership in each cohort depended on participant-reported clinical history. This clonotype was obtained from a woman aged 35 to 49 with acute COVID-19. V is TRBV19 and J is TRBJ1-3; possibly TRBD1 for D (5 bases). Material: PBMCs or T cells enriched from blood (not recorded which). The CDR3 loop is CASSPTGISGNTIYF. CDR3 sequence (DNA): TGTGCCAGTAGCCCAACAGGCATCTCTGGAAACACCATATATTTT.